A selection of T cell receptor beta chains follows, all from one sample in a study of shared clonotypes between healthy human individuals. Using immunoSEQ multiplex PCR, the repertoire was profiled, and TCRdb retains in-frame clones only, with some absent. The sample lists around 1.6 million clones, approximately 98% seen once, with around 0.45% in the top ten. The specimen was naive CD4+ T cells sorted from blood. The source of these receptors is a man under 40 in good health. CDR3s include the opening cysteine and the closing phenylalanine or tryptophan. A D gene is named only where the DNA matches it firmly. A clone size is listed for some rows: how often the clone was seen (once, few, many), or a class if it is expanded.

d_call	j_call	clone_size	v_call	cdr3_length	cdr3_nt	cdr3_aa
.	TRBJ2-1	.	TRBV28	11	TGTGCCAGCAGTTCGGGGCCAGCGCAGTTCTTC	CASSSGPAQFF
.	TRBJ1-5	.	TRBV12-2	14	TGTGCAAGTCGCTTAGACAGGGTTAATCAGCCCCAGCATTTT	CASRLDRVNQPQHF
.	TRBJ1-5	.	TRBV28	13	TGTGCCAGCAGTTTGTTAGGCAATCAGCCCCAGCATTTT	CASSLLGNQPQHF
TRBD2	TRBJ2-1	.	TRBV7-2	16	TGTGCCAGCAGCCCATTTAGCGGGAGGATGTACAATGAGCAGTTCTTC	CASSPFSGRMYNEQFF
.	TRBJ2-7	.	TRBV10-3	15	TGTGCCACCGCGGTCCGGGACACAAATCCCTACGAGCAGTACTTC	CATAVRDTNPYEQYF
.	TRBJ2-7	.	TRBV5-1	14	TGCGCCAGCAGCTTGGTCGTGTCGTCCTACGAGCAGTACTTC	CASSLVVSSYEQYF
.	TRBJ2-1	.	TRBV5-4	14	TGTGCCAGCAGCTTGTTCTCGGCGGCTGATGAGCAGTTCTTC	CASSLFSAADEQFF
TRBD1	TRBJ2-7	.	TRBV5-1	11	TGCGCCAGCCATGACAGGGCCGAGCAGTACTTC	CASHDRAEQYF
.	TRBJ2-7	.	TRBV7-2	13	TGTGCCAGCAGCTTAGTCTTCTCGGAGGAGCAGTACTTC	CASSLVFSEEQYF
TRBD2	TRBJ2-7	.	TRBV9	14	TGTGCCAGCAGCGTAGAACTAGCGTCATACGAGCAGTACTTC	CASSVELASYEQYF
.	TRBJ2-3	.	TRBV5-1	13	TGCGCCAGCAGCTCCATGTACACAGATACGCAGTATTTT	CASSSMYTDTQYF
.	TRBJ1-5	.	TRBV7-9	12	TGTGCCAGCAGCTTACAGGGACAGCCCCAGCATTTT	CASSLQGQPQHF
TRBD1	TRBJ2-1	.	TRBV29-1	14	TGCAGCGTTGATTGGCAGGGGGCGCAAAGTGAGCAGTTCTTC	CSVDWQGAQSEQFF
TRBD2	TRBJ2-3	.	TRBV19	16	TGTGCCAGTAGTATAGGCGGGACTAGCCAAGCAGATACGCAGTATTTT	CASSIGGTSQADTQYF
TRBD1	TRBJ1-4	.	TRBV28	14	TGTGCCAGCAGGCCCCAGGGGGCGAGTGAAAAACTGTTTTTT	CASRPQGASEKLFF
.	TRBJ2-3	once	TRBV28	12	TGTGCCAGCACCACTGGCACAGATACGCAGTATTTT	CASTTGTDTQYF
.	TRBJ1-3	once	TRBV30	11	TGTGCCTGGACGGGAGGGCTCTCGATATATTTT	CAWTGGLSIYF
.	TRBJ2-5	.	TRBV6-4	15	TGTGCCAGCAGTCACGGAGGCCCGGTCCAAGAGACCCAGTACTTC	CASSHGGPVQETQYF
.	TRBJ2-1	.	TRBV18	15	TGTGCCAGCTCACCATACGCGGGGACAGACAATGAGCAGTTCTTC	CASSPYAGTDNEQFF
.	TRBJ1-1	.	TRBV2	16	TGTGCCAGCGGTGGTAAATACAGGGAAATGAACACTGAAGCTTTCTTT	CASGGKYREMNTEAFF
.	TRBJ1-1	.	TRBV5-1	13	TGCGCCAGCATGAGGACAGTGAACACTGAAGCTTTCTTT	CASMRTVNTEAFF
TRBD2	TRBJ2-2	.	TRBV18	17	TGTGCCAGCTCACCTATCATAGCGGGGGCCAACACCGGGGAGCTGTTTTTT	CASSPIIAGANTGELFF
TRBD2	TRBJ2-5	.	TRBV7-7	16	TGTGCTAGCAGCCCAAGGGCTAGCGGGATCCAAGAGACCCAGTACTTC	CASSPRASGIQETQYF
.	TRBJ2-7	.	TRBV30	12	TGTGCCTGGAGTAAGAGTCCCTACGAGCAGTACTTC	CAWSKSPYEQYF
.	TRBJ1-4	.	TRBV7-2	15	TGTGCCAGCAGCGGATCGACAGCAACTAATGAAAAACTGTTTTTT	CASSGSTATNEKLFF
.	TRBJ1-4	.	TRBV7-9	15	TGTGCCAGCAGCCCCCTCGTCGTAGGAAATGAAAAACTGTTTTTT	CASSPLVVGNEKLFF
.	TRBJ1-1	.	TRBV2	13	TGTGCCAGCAGGGGGGACGGGAACACTGAAGCTTTCTTT	CASRGDGNTEAFF
TRBD2	TRBJ2-1	once	TRBV5-4	15	TGTGCCAGCACCCGTCCCGGGACTAGCTGGAATGAGCAGTTCTTC	CASTRPGTSWNEQFF
.	TRBJ1-5	.	TRBV6-5	14	TGTGCCAGCTCACCCGTCCATAGCAATCAGCCCCAGCATTTT	CASSPVHSNQPQHF
TRBD2	TRBJ2-3	.	TRBV5-4	14	TGTGCCAGCAGCTTTGGGCTAGCGGCAGATACGCAGTATTTT	CASSFGLAADTQYF
TRBD1	TRBJ1-2	.	TRBV5-1	14	TGCGCCAGCAGCCCCCCGGGACAGGGAGGCGGCTACACCTTC	CASSPPGQGGGYTF
TRBD2	TRBJ2-7	.	TRBV6-5	14	TGTGCCAGCAGGGCAGCGGGAGTGAACTACGAGCAGTACTTC	CASRAAGVNYEQYF
TRBD2	TRBJ2-3	.	TRBV11-2	15	TGTGCCAGCAGCTTAGAGGGACTAGCGGGAGATACGCAGTATTTT	CASSLEGLAGDTQYF